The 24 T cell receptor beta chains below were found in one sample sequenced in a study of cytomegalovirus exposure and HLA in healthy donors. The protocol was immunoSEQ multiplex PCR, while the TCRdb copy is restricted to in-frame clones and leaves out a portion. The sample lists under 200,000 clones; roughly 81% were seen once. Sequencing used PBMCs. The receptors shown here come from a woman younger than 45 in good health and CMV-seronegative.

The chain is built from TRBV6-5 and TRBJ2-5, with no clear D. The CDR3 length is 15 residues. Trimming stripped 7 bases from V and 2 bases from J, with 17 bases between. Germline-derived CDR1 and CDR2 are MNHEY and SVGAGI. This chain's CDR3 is CASNSLGTAQETQYF. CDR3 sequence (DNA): TGTGCCAGCAATTCCTTAGGAACAGCACAAGAGACCCAGTACTTC.

The CDR3 nucleotides are TGTGCCAGCAGCTTACATTCAGGGGCAAGCACTGAAGCTTTCTTT. Amino acid sequence: CASSLHSGASTEAFF. The chain employs TRBV7-6 and TRBJ1-1; tentatively, D is TRBD1 (6 bases). This CDR3 comprises 15 residues. Germline V CDR1 and CDR2: SGHVS, FNYEAQ. Trimming pared 2 bases from V and 4 bases from J, leaving 14 bases between.

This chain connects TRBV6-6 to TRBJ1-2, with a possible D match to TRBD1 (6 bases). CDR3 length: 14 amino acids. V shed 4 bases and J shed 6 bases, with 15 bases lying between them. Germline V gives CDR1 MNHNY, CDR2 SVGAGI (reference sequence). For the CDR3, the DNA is TGTGCCAGCAGTTCCTACGTTACAGGGAATGGCTACACCTTC. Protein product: CASSSYVTGNGYTF.

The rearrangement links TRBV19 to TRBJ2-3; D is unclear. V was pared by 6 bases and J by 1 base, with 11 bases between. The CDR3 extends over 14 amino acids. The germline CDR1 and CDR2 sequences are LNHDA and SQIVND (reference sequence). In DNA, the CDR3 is TGTGCCAGTAGGCAAAATCAGGGCACAGATACGCAGTATTTT. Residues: CASRQNQGTDTQYF. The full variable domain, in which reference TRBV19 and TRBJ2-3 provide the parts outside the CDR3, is DGGITQSPKYLFRKEGQNVTLSCEQNLNHDAMYWYRQDPGQGLRLIYYSQIVNDFQKGDIAEGYSVSREKKESFPLTVTSAQKNPTAFYLCASRQNQGTDTQYFGPGTRLTVL.

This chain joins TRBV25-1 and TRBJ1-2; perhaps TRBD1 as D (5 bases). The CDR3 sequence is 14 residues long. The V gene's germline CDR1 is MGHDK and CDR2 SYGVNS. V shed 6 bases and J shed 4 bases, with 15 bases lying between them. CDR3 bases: TGTGCCAGCAGACGCGGGAGTGGGGCCTATGGCTACACCTTC. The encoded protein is CASRRGSGAYGYTF.

As DNA, the CDR3 is TGTGCCAGCAGCGTATCGATTGATCGGAGGGGTCGGTATGGCTACACCTTC. This encodes CASSVSIDRRGRYGYTF. The chain carries TRBV9 and TRBJ1-2, with D maybe TRBD1 (5 bases). Germline values: CDR1 SGDLS, CDR2 YYNGEE. The CDR3 has 17 residues. The V end lost 1 base, the J end lost 5 bases, and 21 bases lay between the germline ends.

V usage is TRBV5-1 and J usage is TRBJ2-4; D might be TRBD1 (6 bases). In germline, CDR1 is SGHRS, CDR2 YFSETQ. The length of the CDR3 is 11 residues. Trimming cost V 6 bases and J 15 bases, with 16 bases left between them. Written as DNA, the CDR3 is TGCGCCAGCACTTTGGACAGTAAAAGGTACTTC. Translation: CASTLDSKRYF.

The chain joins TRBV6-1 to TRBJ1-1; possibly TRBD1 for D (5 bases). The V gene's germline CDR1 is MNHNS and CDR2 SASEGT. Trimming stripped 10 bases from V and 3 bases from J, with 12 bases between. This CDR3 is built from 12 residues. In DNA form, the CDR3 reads TGTGCCAACACACCGGGGGACACTGAAGCTTTCTTT. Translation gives CANTPGDTEAFF.

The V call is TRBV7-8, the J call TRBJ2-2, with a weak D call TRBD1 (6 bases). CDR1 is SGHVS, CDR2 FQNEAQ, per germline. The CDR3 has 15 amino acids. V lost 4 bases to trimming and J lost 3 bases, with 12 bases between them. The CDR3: CASSSDRLDTGELFF. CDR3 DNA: TGTGCCAGCAGCTCCGACAGGCTGGACACCGGGGAGCTGTTTTTT.

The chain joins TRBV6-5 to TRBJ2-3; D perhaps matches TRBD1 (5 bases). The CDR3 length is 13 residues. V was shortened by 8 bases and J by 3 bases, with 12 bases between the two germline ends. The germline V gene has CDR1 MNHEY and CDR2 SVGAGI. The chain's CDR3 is CASSEGATDTQYF. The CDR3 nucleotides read TGTGCCAGCTCCGAAGGGGCGACAGATACGCAGTATTTT.

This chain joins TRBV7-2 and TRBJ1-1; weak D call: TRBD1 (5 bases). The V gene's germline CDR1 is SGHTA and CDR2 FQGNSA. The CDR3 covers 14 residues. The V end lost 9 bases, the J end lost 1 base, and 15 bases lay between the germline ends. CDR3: CASLWGGGNTEAFF. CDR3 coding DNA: TGTGCCAGTCTTTGGGGGGGAGGGAACACTGAAGCTTTCTTT. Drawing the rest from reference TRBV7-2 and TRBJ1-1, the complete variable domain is GAGVSQSPSNKVTEKGKDVELRCDPISGHTALYWYRQSLGQGLEFLIYFQGNSAPDKSGLPSDRFSAERTGGSVSTLTIQRTQQEDSAVYLCASLWGGGNTEAFFGQGTRLTVV.

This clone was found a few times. The CDR3 DNA is TGTGCCAGCAGCTTAGTAGACAGGGCCCCTAAAGAGACCCAGTACTTC. This translates into CASSLVDRAPKETQYF. This chain uses TRBV11-1 with TRBJ2-5, with 7 bases aligning to TRBD1. The V segment lost 1 base and the J segment 3 bases; nucleotides outside the gene matches: 8. The CDR3 sequence is 16 residues long. Germline lookup yields CDR1 SGHAT and CDR2 FQDESV (reference sequence).

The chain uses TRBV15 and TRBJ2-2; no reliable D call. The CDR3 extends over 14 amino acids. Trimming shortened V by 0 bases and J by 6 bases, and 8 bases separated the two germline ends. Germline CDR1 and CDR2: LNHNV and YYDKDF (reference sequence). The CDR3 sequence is CATSREPEAGELFF. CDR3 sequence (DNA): TGTGCCACCAGCAGAGAGCCAGAAGCCGGGGAGCTGTTTTTT.

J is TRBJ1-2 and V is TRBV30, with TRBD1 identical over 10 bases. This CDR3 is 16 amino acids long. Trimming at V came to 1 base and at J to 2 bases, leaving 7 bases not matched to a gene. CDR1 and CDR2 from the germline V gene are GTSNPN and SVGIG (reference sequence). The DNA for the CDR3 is TGTGCCTGGAGTGAATCCGGGACAGGGGACAACTATGGCTACACCTTC. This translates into CAWSESGTGDNYGYTF.

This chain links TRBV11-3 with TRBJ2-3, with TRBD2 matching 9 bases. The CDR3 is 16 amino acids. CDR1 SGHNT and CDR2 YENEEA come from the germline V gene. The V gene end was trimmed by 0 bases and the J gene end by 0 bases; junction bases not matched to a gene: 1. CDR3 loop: CASSLDSGRSTDTQYF. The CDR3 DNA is TGTGCCAGCAGCTTAGATAGCGGGAGAAGCACAGATACGCAGTATTTT.

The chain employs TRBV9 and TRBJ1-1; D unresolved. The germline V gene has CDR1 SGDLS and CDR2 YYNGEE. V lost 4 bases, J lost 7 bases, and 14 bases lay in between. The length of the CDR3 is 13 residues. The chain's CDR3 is CASSSRGLGEAFF. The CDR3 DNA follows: TGTGCCAGCAGCAGCCGGGGATTAGGTGAAGCTTTCTTT.

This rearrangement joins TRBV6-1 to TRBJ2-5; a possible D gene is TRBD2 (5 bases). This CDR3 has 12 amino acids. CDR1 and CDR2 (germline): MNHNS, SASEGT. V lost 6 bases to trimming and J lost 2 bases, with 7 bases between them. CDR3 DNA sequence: TGTGCCAGCAGCAGGACTCAAGAGACCCAGTACTTC. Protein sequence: CASSRTQETQYF.

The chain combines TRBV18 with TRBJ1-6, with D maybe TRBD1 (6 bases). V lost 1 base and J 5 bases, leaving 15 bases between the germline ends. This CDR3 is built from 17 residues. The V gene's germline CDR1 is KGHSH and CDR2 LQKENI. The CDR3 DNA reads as TGTGCCAGCTCACCACAGATCCCAGGGGTCGATAATTCACCCCTCCACTTT. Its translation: CASSPQIPGVDNSPLHF.

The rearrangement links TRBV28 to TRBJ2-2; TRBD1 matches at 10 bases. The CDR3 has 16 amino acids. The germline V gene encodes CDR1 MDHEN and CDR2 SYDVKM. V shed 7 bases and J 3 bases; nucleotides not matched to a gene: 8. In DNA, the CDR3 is TGTGCCAGCATCTCCGCGGGGACAGGGGACACCGGGGAGCTGTTTTTT. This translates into CASISAGTGDTGELFF.

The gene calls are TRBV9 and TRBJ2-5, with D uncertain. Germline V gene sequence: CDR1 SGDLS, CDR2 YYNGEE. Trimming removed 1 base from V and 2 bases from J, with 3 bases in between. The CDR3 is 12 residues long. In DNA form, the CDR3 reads TGTGCCAGCAGCGTATCACAAGAGACCCAGTACTTC. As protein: CASSVSQETQYF.

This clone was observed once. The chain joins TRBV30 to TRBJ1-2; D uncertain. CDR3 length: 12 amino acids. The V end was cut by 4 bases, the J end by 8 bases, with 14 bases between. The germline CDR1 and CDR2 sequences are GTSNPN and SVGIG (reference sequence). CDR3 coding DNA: TGTGCCTGGACTCGGGATCGAAAAGGCTACACCTTC. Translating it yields CAWTRDRKGYTF.

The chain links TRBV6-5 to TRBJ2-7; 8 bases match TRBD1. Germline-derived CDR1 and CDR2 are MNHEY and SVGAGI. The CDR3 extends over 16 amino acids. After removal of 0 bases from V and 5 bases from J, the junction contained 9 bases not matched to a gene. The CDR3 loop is CASSYSIFRTGNEQYF. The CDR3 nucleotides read TGTGCCAGCAGTTACTCGATCTTCCGGACAGGGAACGAGCAGTACTTC.

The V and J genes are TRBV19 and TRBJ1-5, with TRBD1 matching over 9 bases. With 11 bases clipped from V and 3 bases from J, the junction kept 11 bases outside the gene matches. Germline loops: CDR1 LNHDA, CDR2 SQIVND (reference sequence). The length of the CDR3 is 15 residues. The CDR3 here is CAVKDRGRVNQPQHF. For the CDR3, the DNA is TGTGCCGTCAAGGACAGGGGAAGAGTCAATCAGCCCCAGCATTTT. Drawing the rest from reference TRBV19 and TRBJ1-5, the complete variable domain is DGGITQSPKYLFRKEGQNVTLSCEQNLNHDAMYWYRQDPGQGLRLIYYSQIVNDFQKGDIAEGYSVSREKKESFPLTVTSAQKNPTAFYLCAVKDRGRVNQPQHFGDGTRLSIL.

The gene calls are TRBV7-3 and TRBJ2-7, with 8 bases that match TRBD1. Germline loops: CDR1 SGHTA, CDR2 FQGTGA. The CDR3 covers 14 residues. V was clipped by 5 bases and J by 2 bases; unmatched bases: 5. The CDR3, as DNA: TGTGCCAGCAGCCCCGGGACAGGAGCCTACGAGCAGTACTTC. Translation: CASSPGTGAYEQYF. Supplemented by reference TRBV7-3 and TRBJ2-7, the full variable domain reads GAGVSQTPSNKVTEKGKYVELRCDPISGHTALYWYRQSLGQGPEFLIYFQGTGAADDSGLPNDRFFAVRPEGSVSTLKIQRTERGDSAVYLCASSPGTGAYEQYFGPGTRLTVT.